This paragraph reports one TCR beta chain. The antigen remains unidentified. The sample is drawn from a study of T cell clones after liver transplantation. Study as a whole: Post-transplant blood was tracked for graft-donor-reactive T cell clones identified in a pre-transplant mixed lymphocyte reaction.

Whole-study findings and limits: Compared with third party-reactive sequences, donor-reactive ones declined more, independent of withdrawal success.

Libraries were prepared by immunoSEQ multiplex PCR; TCRdb keeps only in-frame clonotypes and omits some of them. The data contain about 20,000 clones, 80% to 90% of them singletons. V lost 9 bases, J lost 4 bases, and 17 bases lay in between. This CDR3 spans 13 amino acids. In germline, CDR1 is SGHNT, CDR2 YYREEE (reference sequence). The input for sequencing was CD8+ T cells from blood, taken roughly 3.5 years after liver transplant. The TCR comes from a human patient who received a liver transplant. Certain T cells may be donor cells from the graft. The genes are TRBV5-4 and TRBJ2-7; D might be TRBD1 or TRBD2, each matching 6 bases. The CDR3 protein is CATTGRGGYEQYF. As DNA, the CDR3 is TGTGCCACGACCGGCAGGGGAGGATACGAGCAGTACTTC. Drawing the rest from reference TRBV5-4 and TRBJ2-7, the complete variable domain is ETGVTQSPTHLIKTRGQQVTLRCSSQSGHNTVSWYQQALGQGPQFIFQYYREEENGRGNFPPRFSGLQFPNYSSELNVNALELDDSALYLCATTGRGGYEQYFGPGTRLTVT.